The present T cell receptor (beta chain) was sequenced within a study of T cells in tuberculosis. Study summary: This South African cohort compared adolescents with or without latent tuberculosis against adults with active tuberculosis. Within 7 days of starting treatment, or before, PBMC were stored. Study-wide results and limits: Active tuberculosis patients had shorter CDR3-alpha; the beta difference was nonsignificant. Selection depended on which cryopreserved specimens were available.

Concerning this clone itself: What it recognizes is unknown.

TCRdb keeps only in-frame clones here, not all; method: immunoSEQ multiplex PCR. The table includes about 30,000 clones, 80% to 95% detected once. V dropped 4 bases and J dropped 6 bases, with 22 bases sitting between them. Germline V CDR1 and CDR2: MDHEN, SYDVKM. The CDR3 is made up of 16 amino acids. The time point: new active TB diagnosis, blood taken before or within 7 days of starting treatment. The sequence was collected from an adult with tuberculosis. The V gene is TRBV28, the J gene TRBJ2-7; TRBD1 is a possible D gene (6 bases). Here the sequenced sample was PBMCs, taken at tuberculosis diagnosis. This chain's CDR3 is CASSSFGTWGRGEQYV. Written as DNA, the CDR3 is TGTGCCAGCAGTTCGTTCGGGACCTGGGGGCGAGGCGAGCAGTACGTC.